The 17 T cell receptor beta chains listed next were all sequenced from one sample in a study of blood T cell repertoires in COVID-19. Repertoires were generated with immunoSEQ multiplex PCR, while TCRdb's copy carries only in-frame clones and drops some. The data contain about 210,000 clones, around 80% of them singletons. The sample consisted of peripheral blood. These receptors originate from a human donor in a cohort sampled during active COVID-19.

On this clone itself: At one end the junction does not follow the germline gene, possibly because of a read error. V is TRBV10-3 and J is TRBJ1-1; the D gene is possibly TRBD1 (6 bases). Germline CDR1 is ENHRY and CDR2 is SYGVKD. CDR3 length: 15 amino acids. The CDR3 DNA reads TGTGCCATCGGTGATGGACAGCTCACGAACACTGAAGCTTTCTTT. Protein: CAIGDGQLTNTEAFF.

J is TRBJ1-1 and V is TRBV5-4, with no clear D. The V end lost 2 bases, the J end lost 6 bases, and 17 bases lay between the germline ends. The V gene's germline CDR1 is SGHNT and CDR2 YYREEE (reference sequence). The CDR3 has 15 residues. CDR3 sequence: CASSFTRLSGAEAFF. The CDR3 DNA follows: TGTGCCAGCAGCTTTACCCGCCTCAGCGGAGCTGAAGCTTTCTTT.

This clone appeared a single time. The V call is TRBV10-3, the J call TRBJ1-2; D is unclear. The V and J ends lost 4 bases and 7 bases respectively, with 7 bases between them. The CDR3 totals 11 residues. Germline CDR1 is ENHRY and CDR2 is SYGVKD. The CDR3 here is CAISGQAGYTF. Here the CDR3 DNA reads TGTGCCATCAGTGGGCAGGCTGGCTACACCTTC.

This chain links TRBV5-1 with TRBJ2-1, with 10 nucleotides matching TRBD2. The J segment lost 5 bases and the V segment lost 5 bases, leaving 7 bases of the junction unmatched. The V gene's germline CDR1 is SGHRS and CDR2 YFSETQ. There are 15 residues in the CDR3. DNA of the CDR3: TGCGCCAGCAGAGAACTAGCGGGACCAAACAATGAGCAGTTCTTC. As protein: CASRELAGPNNEQFF.

The rearrangement uses TRBV5-5 and TRBJ1-6; the match to TRBD1 covers 7 bases. Germline V lookup: CDR1 SGHKS, CDR2 YYEKEE (reference sequence). This CDR3 is built from 14 residues. V was clipped by 3 bases and J by 10 bases; unmatched bases: 7. DNA for the CDR3: TGTGCCAGCAGCTGGGCAGGGGACAGATCACCCCTCCACTTT. This gives the protein CASSWAGDRSPLHF.

This clone has just one count. The V and J genes are TRBV5-1 and TRBJ2-7; 15 bases line up with TRBD2. From germline, CDR1 is SGHRS and CDR2 YFSETQ. This CDR3 has 17 residues. The V and J ends lost 4 bases and 0 bases, in that order; junction bases with no gene match: 5. Here the CDR3 reads CASSPGLAGGYSYEQYF. CDR3 sequence (DNA): TGCGCCAGCAGCCCGGGACTAGCGGGAGGTTACTCCTACGAGCAGTACTTC.

Concerning this clone itself: Germline and junction disagree at one end, which may indicate a read error. CDR3 protein: CASSSGAGLATDTQYF. The CDR3, as DNA: TGTGCTAGCAGCTCTGGAGCCGGGTTAGCAACAGATACGCAGTATTTT. The chain joins TRBV7-7 to TRBJ2-3; no clear D gene. The CDR3 covers 16 residues. The V gene's germline CDR1 is SSHAT and CDR2 FNYEAQ (reference sequence).

The chain couples TRBV11-3 to TRBJ2-1, with D maybe TRBD2 (6 bases). Trimming left V 3 bases short and J 0 bases short, with 15 bases between. There are 17 residues in the CDR3. Germline V gene sequence: CDR1 SGHNT, CDR2 YENEEA. CDR3 coding DNA: TGTGCCAGCAGCTTGGGTGTTGCGGGGAGCTCCTACAATGAGCAGTTCTTC. It codes for CASSLGVAGSSYNEQFF. The whole variable domain, remainder taken from reference TRBV11-3 and TRBJ2-1, is EAGVVQSPRYKIIEKKQPVAFWCNPISGHNTLYWYLQNLGQGPELLIRYENEEAVDDSQLPKDRFSAERLKGVDSTLKIQPAELGDSAVYLCASSLGVAGSSYNEQFFGPGTRLTVL.

The chain employs TRBV29-1 and TRBJ2-7; 8 bases agree with TRBD1. The CDR3 has 12 residues. Per the germline V gene, CDR1 is SQVTM and CDR2 is ANQGSEA. The J segment lost 4 bases and the V segment lost 5 bases, leaving 4 bases of the junction unmatched. The CDR3 nucleotides are TGCAGCGTTAGGCAGGGGGCTTACGAGCAGTACTTC. Its translation is CSVRQGAYEQYF.

The CDR3 nucleotides are TGTGCCAGCAGTTTGACAGAAGAGACCCAGTACTTC. The encoded protein is CASSLTEETQYF. This sequence joins TRBV12-3 or TRBV12-4 and TRBJ2-5, with a tentative D call TRBD1 (5 bases). Trimming cost V 3 bases and J 3 bases, with 5 bases left between them. The CDR3 is 12 residues long.

V gene TRBV9 combines with J gene TRBJ2-1; 15 nucleotides line up with TRBD2. CDR1 and CDR2 from the germline V gene are SGDLS and YYNGEE. The V and J ends lost 3 bases and 5 bases, in that order; junction bases with no gene match: 6. This CDR3 spans 17 amino acids. CDR3 loop: CASSARTSGGANNEQFF. CDR3 DNA sequence: TGTGCCAGCAGCGCACGGACTAGCGGGGGGGCTAACAATGAGCAGTTCTTC.

V gene TRBV2 combines with J gene TRBJ2-3; the match to TRBD2 covers 11 bases. The CDR3 sequence is 14 residues long. The V segment lost 3 bases and the J segment 7 bases; nucleotides outside the gene matches: 3. Per the germline V gene, CDR1 is SNHLY and CDR2 is FYNNEI. CDR3 residues: CASSETSGTNTQYF. The CDR3 DNA is TGTGCCAGCAGTGAGACTAGCGGGACGAATACGCAGTATTTT.

This chain uses TRBV6-5 with TRBJ1-1, with TRBD1 as a possible D gene (5 bases). The germline gives CDR1 MNHEY, CDR2 SVGAGI. The CDR3 totals 15 residues. V gave up 3 bases and J gave up 2 bases, with 13 bases separating them. CDR3 in amino acids: CASSYSPGLNTEAFF. CDR3 nucleotide sequence: TGTGCCAGCAGTTATAGTCCAGGGCTAAACACTGAAGCTTTCTTT.

The rearrangement uses TRBV23-1 and TRBJ1-2; 10 bases match TRBD1. TRBV23-1 is treated as an ORF (open reading frame) with a function not yet certain. V shed 4 bases, J shed 4 bases, and the junction held 21 bases outside the gene matches. The CDR3 spans 20 residues. The CDR3 here is CASSPRGVATGGFLSYGYTF. Written as DNA, the CDR3 is TGCGCCAGCAGTCCCCGGGGGGTTGCGACAGGGGGCTTCCTATCCTATGGCTACACCTTC.

The table lists this clone with many counts. The rearrangement joins TRBV7-6 to TRBJ1-1, with D possibly matching TRBD1 (6 bases). The CDR3 runs to 16 residues. The germline V and J ends were trimmed by 3 bases and 1 base, with 15 bases remaining between them. Germline assignment: CDR1 SGHVS and CDR2 FNYEAQ. CDR3 nucleotide sequence: TGTGCCAGCAGCTTCTCCGGACAGCCATCGAACACTGAAGCTTTCTTT. Translating it yields CASSFSGQPSNTEAFF.

The chain has TRBV28 and TRBJ1-5; D not resolved. The CDR3 spans 12 residues. The V gene's germline CDR1 is MDHEN and CDR2 SYDVKM. Trimming took off 6 bases at V and 5 bases at J, with 8 bases between the two ends. The CDR3 spells CASSLIDQPQHF. The CDR3, as DNA: TGTGCCAGCAGCCTAATCGATCAGCCCCAGCATTTT. Full variable domain (outside the CDR3, taken from reference TRBV28 and TRBJ1-5): DVKVTQSSRYLVKRTGEKVFLECVQDMDHENMFWYRQDPGLGLRLIYFSYDVKMKEKGDIPEGYSVSREKKERFSLILESASTNQTSMYLCASSLIDQPQHFGDGTRLSIL.

This clone showed up just once. V usage is TRBV28 and J usage is TRBJ1-5; the match to TRBD1 covers 7 bases. The CDR3 consists of 15 residues. The V gene end was trimmed by 2 bases and the J gene end by 3 bases; junction bases not matched to a gene: 4. Per germline, CDR1 MDHEN and CDR2 SYDVKM. CDR3 nucleotide sequence: TGTGCCAGCAGTTTAGGGCAGGGGGACAATCAGCCCCAGCATTTT. Its protein product is CASSLGQGDNQPQHF.